Listed below are T cell receptor beta chains from one sample, sequenced in a study of blood T cell repertoires in COVID-19. The assay was immunoSEQ multiplex PCR, and TCRdb's table has in-frame clones only and misses some. The sample includes fewer than 250,000 clones, approximately 84% of them seen just once. The sample comprised PBMCs or T cells enriched from blood (not recorded which). The receptors derive from a woman in her twenties or thirties who had recovered from COVID-19. The CDR3 runs from the conserved cysteine through the conserved F or W. Each record gives: CDR3 DNA, CDR3 protein, V gene, D gene, J gene, clone size. D genes are given only for firm matches. Expanded clones get a size class; other rows say once, few or many, or leave the size out.

DNA: TGTGCCAGCAGCCAATCATCGGCAGGGAACACTGAAGCTTTCTTT; CDR3: CASSQSSAGNTEAFF; V: TRBV16; D: .; J: TRBJ1-1; size: .
DNA: TGTGCCAGCAGCTTCCACAGGGCAAATAATGAAAAACTGTTTTTT; CDR3: CASSFHRANNEKLFF; V: TRBV5-8; D: .; J: TRBJ1-4; size: .
DNA: TGCAGCGTTGTGGACAGCATCTCTGGAAACACCATATATTTT; CDR3: CSVVDSISGNTIYF; V: TRBV29-1; D: .; J: TRBJ1-3; size: .
DNA: TGTGCCAGCAGCTTAGGAACAGGCTCCTACGAGCAGTACTTC; CDR3: CASSLGTGSYEQYF; V: TRBV11-3; D: .; J: TRBJ2-7; size: .
DNA: TGTGCCAGCAGCTGGGGACAGGGGCCGTGGCAGCCCCAGCATTTT; CDR3: CASSWGQGPWQPQHF; V: TRBV5-5; D: TRBD1; J: TRBJ1-5; size: once
DNA: TGCAGCGTTCACACGACTAGCGGATCTAACAATGAGCAGTTCTTC; CDR3: CSVHTTSGSNNEQFF; V: TRBV29-1; D: TRBD2; J: TRBJ2-1; size: .
DNA: TGTGCCAGCAGCTTGGGCCAGATCTACGAGCAGTACTTC; CDR3: CASSLGQIYEQYF; V: TRBV11-1; D: .; J: TRBJ2-7; size: .
DNA: TGTGCCATCAGTGACTTGACAGGGAGCGGGGGAAAGCAGTTCTTC; CDR3: CAISDLTGSGGKQFF; V: TRBV10-3; D: .; J: TRBJ2-1; size: .
DNA: TGTGCCAGCAGTTACGTAGACAGGGACCAAGAGACCCAGTACTTC; CDR3: CASSYVDRDQETQYF; V: TRBV6-2/TRBV6-3; D: TRBD1; J: TRBJ2-5; size: .
DNA: TGTGCCAGCTCACCACGGCCAGCGCAGGGTGAAAAACTGTTTTTT; CDR3: CASSPRPAQGEKLFF; V: TRBV18; D: .; J: TRBJ1-4; size: .
DNA: TGTGCCAGTAGTAGAGTAGCGGGGGGAGAAGAGACCCAGTACTTC; CDR3: CASSRVAGGEETQYF; V: TRBV19; D: TRBD2; J: TRBJ2-5; size: once
DNA: TGTGCCAGCATCGCGGTTCACAATTCACCCCTCCACTTT; CDR3: CASIAVHNSPLHF; V: TRBV28; D: .; J: TRBJ1-6; size: .
DNA: TGTGCCACCAGCCCAGGGTTAGGGGCCCAGTCCCAGCATTTT; CDR3: CATSPGLGAQSQHF; V: TRBV15; D: .; J: TRBJ1-5; size: .
DNA: TGTGCCTGGAGTATCGGCTCCTATAATTCACCCCTCCACTTT; CDR3: CAWSIGSYNSPLHF; V: TRBV30; D: .; J: TRBJ1-6; size: .
DNA: TGTGCCAGCACCTCACAGGGTTGGCAGCCCCAGCATTTT; CDR3: CASTSQGWQPQHF; V: TRBV12-3/TRBV12-4; D: .; J: TRBJ1-5; size: .
DNA: TGTGCCAGCACCAAAAGGGGCCAAGAGACCCAGTACTTC; CDR3: CASTKRGQETQYF; V: TRBV27; D: .; J: TRBJ2-5; size: .
DNA: TGTGCCACCACCCACAGACCGGGACTAGGAATCTACAATGAGCAGTTCTTC; CDR3: CATTHRPGLGIYNEQFF; V: TRBV28; D: TRBD2; J: TRBJ2-1; size: few
DNA: TGTGCCAGCTCACCCTCTGCCGGACAGATCTATGGCTACACCTTC; CDR3: CASSPSAGQIYGYTF; V: TRBV18; D: .; J: TRBJ1-2; size: .
DNA: TGTGCCAGCAGCCCGTTTGAGCGAGAGGGAGGACAAGACACTGAAGCTTTCTTT; CDR3: CASSPFEREGGQDTEAFF; V: TRBV7-2; D: .; J: TRBJ1-1; size: .
DNA: TGTGCCAGCCGGGGCGGGGGGGAATACAATGAGCAGTTCTTC; CDR3: CASRGGGEYNEQFF; V: TRBV6-5; D: TRBD2; J: TRBJ2-1; size: .
DNA: TGTGCCAGCAGTTACCGGGGGGGGCCCAATCAGCCCCAGCATTTT; CDR3: CASSYRGGPNQPQHF; V: TRBV27; D: .; J: TRBJ1-5; size: .
DNA: TGCGCCAGCAGCCAGGACAGGTATTCACCCCTCCACTTT; CDR3: CASSQDRYSPLHF; V: TRBV5-1; D: TRBD1; J: TRBJ1-6; size: .
DNA: TGTGCCAGCAGCTTAGCGGACTGGGGTTGGGACTACAATGAGCAGTTCTTC; CDR3: CASSLADWGWDYNEQFF; V: TRBV7-2; D: .; J: TRBJ2-1; size: once
DNA: TGTGCCAGCAGTACCCTCCAACACAGGGGCCCCAGAAGTGGATCCAGCGGGAGGGCCGATGAGCAGTTCTTC; CDR3: CASSTLQHRGPRSGSSGRADEQFF; V: TRBV27; D: TRBD2; J: TRBJ2-1; size: .
DNA: TGTGCCAGCAGTGAGGGGACTAGCGGCCGTACCCAGTACTTC; CDR3: CASSEGTSGRTQYF; V: TRBV9; D: TRBD2; J: TRBJ2-5; size: .